The 3 T cell receptor beta chains given below trace back to one sample, sequenced in a study of blood T cell repertoires in COVID-19. The table came from immunoSEQ multiplex PCR; TCRdb's copy has only in-frame clones and leaves some out. Altogether tens of thousands of clones are present, roughly 84% being singletons, with the ten largest covering 3.5% to 4%. Input material: peripheral blood. The receptors shown here come from a man aged 45 to 65 with acute or convalescent COVID-19.

The CDR3 DNA sequence: TGTGCCAGCAGCCCGGGACTAGCGGGGTTCTTATACTTC. This gives the protein CASSPGLAGFLYF. The V and J genes are TRBV6-2 or TRBV6-3 and TRBJ2-5; the match to TRBD2 covers 13 bases. The CDR3 loop spans 13 amino acids. J was trimmed by 14 bases and V by 6 bases; bases with no gene match: 9. Germline V CDR1 and CDR2: MNHEY, SVGEGT.

This clone was seen a single time. The CDR3 DNA reads TGTGCCAGCAGTTGGGCTCTCAATCAGCCCCAGCATTTT. This codes for CASSWALNQPQHF. This chain links TRBV6-5 with TRBJ1-5; D remains unclear. Germline loops: CDR1 MNHEY, CDR2 SVGAGI. The CDR3 contains 13 residues. The V end was cut by 4 bases, the J end by 3 bases, with 7 bases between.

This clone was detected only once. CDR3 amino acids: CATRPGTSGRALGYNEQFF. In DNA form, the CDR3 reads TGTGCCACCCGTCCCGGGACTAGCGGGAGGGCCCTCGGCTACAATGAGCAGTTCTTC. This chain uses TRBV24-1 with TRBJ2-1; 16 positions match TRBD2. CDR3 length: 19 residues. The ends lost 9 bases at V and 3 bases at J; junction bases unmatched: 13. The germline V gene encodes CDR1 KGHDR and CDR2 SFDVKD.